This note documents a single T cell receptor (beta chain) sequence. The antigen remains undetermined. Trimming left V 7 bases short and J 2 bases short, with 11 bases between. The V gene's germline CDR1 is LNHDA and CDR2 SQIVND (reference sequence). CDR3 length equals 14 residues. Per the original methods: TCR counts had a median of about 94,000 per sample and spanned roughly 23,224 to 690,600. TCRdb ran MiXCR on the RACE reads and lists one entry per CDR3 protein. TCRdb, not the authors, supplied the V and J calls. The sample shows 130,000 or so distinct CDR3 sequences, roughly 9.5% of them seen only once. The data were taken from a study of human T cells and chemical hapten exposure. Across the whole study: TCR yields differed between samples (mainly from small differences in pooled library volume).

Documented time point: healthy volunteer bleed at 2 weeks. Total RNA was extracted from unfractionated whole blood. Regarding the study as a whole: DPC sensitization left the count of TCRs above 1 in 1000 unchanged.

The origin of this receptor is a male donor in good health. Some clones in this sample may be carry-over from other donors' samples. The V gene is TRBV19, the J gene TRBJ2-2; TRBD2 is a possible D gene (5 bases). Input material: whole blood. The CDR3 nucleotides read TGTGCCAGTAAGCGGAAGCCAAACACCGGGGAGCTGTTTTTT. Encoded protein: CASKRKPNTGELFF. Variable domain in full (rest from reference TRBV19 and TRBJ2-2): DGGITQSPKYLFRKEGQNVTLSCEQNLNHDAMYWYRQDPGQGLRLIYYSQIVNDFQKGDIAEGYSVSREKKESFPLTVTSAQKNPTAFYLCASKRKPNTGELFFGEGSRLTVL.